This is a list of T cell receptor beta chains from one sample in a study of blood T cell repertoires in COVID-19. TCRdb's copy holds only in-frame clones and misses some; the assay was immunoSEQ multiplex PCR. The profile covers over 70,000 clones, with around 80% appearing a single time and 15% to 20% taken by the ten largest. Material: peripheral blood. The origin of the receptors is a man between 70 and 80 years old who had recovered from COVID-19. Each CDR3 is given without its conserved first and last residue. Each record gives: V gene, clone size, CDR3 protein. Only some rows state a clone size, as once, few, many or a class for expanded clones.

>TRBV7-6|few
ASSLTRTSRGEQF
>TRBV29-1|few
SVEKGAGTDTQY
>TRBV5-1|-
ASSFSGTSYNEQF
>TRBV10-1|-
ASRAGTGTEAF
>TRBV21-1|-
ASSKGNRDNTEAF
>TRBV30|-
AWSVLQGADTQY
>TRBV27|-
ASSPTPGQGGEKLF
>TRBV19|once
ASRLSGNTEAF
>TRBV30|-
AWSSTVNTQY
>TRBV30|-
AWTGGFDEQY
>TRBV6-5|-
ASSSDRGGEKLF
>TRBV6-2/TRBV6-3|-
ASSKTGQGIYEQY
>TRBV19|-
ASSIETMGSGANTGELF
>TRBV7-2|-
ASSLQGGPVVTDTQY
>TRBV10-3|few
AISDGTLGNTIY
>TRBV3-1/TRBV3-2|-
ASSPQRGVQETQY
>TRBV14|-
ASSQVVARGQEYGYT
>TRBV29-1|-
SVEELVSGGGNQETQY
>TRBV2|-
ASEGAQHTDTQY
>TRBV24-1|once
ATSDPWLTGSQY
>TRBV6-6|-
ASSVAGNHYNEQF
>TRBV7-8|-
ASSLTATGRGTEAF
>TRBV6-5|few
ASSQTRDTNQPQH
>TRBV11-2|-
ASSPNYAGVQETQY
>TRBV5-1|once
ASSLGRVPDTQY
>TRBV21-1|once
ASSTRETGAYEQY
>TRBV5-6|-
ASSVPGLGETQY
>TRBV5-1|-
ASSRDRGNTGELF
>TRBV4-3|medium-sized
ASSQAGGGLDTEAF
>TRBV6-1|once
ASSGGPGGSNYGYT
>TRBV11-3|few
ASSLRGMDSPLH
>TRBV7-2|-
ASSSVGTGGGNTIY
>TRBV27|-
ASRQSPSPGELF
>TRBV9|-
ASSVGIAGSYNEQF
>TRBV19|few
ASSIKTEKTGELF
>TRBV7-8|once
ASSLAGTGGSNEKLF